This TCR beta chain was identified during a study of blood T cell repertoires in COVID-19. Study information: Samples taken during acute and convalescent COVID-19 were collected in the United States, Italy and Spain. Sample material is recorded as cDNA or gDNA derived from T cells, B-cell-depleted T cells, or PBMCs.

CDR1 and CDR2 (germline): LGHDT, YNNKEL (reference sequence). CDR3 length: 16 amino acids. Trimming removed 5 bases from V and 0 bases from J; junction bases left unmatched: 5. Per the authors' pipeline: Quantification of nucleated cells was approximated via reference gene primer amplification. Produced via immunoSEQ multiplex PCR; TCRdb's table is partial and in-frame only. V, J and clone size reflect that table, while D and trimming were determined from the DNA. Here the sample spans roughly 150,000 clones, about 81% being singletons. The rearrangement links TRBV3-1 (or the pseudogene TRBV3-2) to TRBJ1-4; 8 bases match TRBD1. This TCR was sampled from a man aged 60 to 75 with active or convalescent COVID-19. Material for sequencing was peripheral blood. CDR3 protein: CASSDRGPATNEKLFF. The CDR3 region has the DNA TGTGCCAGCAGCGACAGGGGCCCGGCAACTAATGAAAAACTGTTTTTT.